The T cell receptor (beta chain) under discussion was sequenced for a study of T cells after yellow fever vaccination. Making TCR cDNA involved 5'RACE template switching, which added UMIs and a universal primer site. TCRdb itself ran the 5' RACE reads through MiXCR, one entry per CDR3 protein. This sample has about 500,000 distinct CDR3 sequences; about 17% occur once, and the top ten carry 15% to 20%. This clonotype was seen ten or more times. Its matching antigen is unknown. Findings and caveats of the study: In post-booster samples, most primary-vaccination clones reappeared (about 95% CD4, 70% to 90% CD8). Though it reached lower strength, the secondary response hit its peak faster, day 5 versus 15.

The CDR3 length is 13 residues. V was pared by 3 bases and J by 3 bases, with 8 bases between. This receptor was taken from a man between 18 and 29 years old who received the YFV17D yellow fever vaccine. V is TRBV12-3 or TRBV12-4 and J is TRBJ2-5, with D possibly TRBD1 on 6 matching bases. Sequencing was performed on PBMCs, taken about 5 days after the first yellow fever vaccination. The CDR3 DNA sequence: TGTGCCAGCAGTTTCAGGGGAAAAGAGACCCAGTACTTC. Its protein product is CASSFRGKETQYF.